This entry is about one TCR beta chain. Its antigen is still unknown. 5'RACE template switching generated TCR cDNA, adding a universal primer site and UMIs. Each CDR3 protein gets one entry after TCRdb re-called the 5' RACE reads with MiXCR. The sample holds 300,000 to 450,000 distinct CDR3 sequences, 8% to 9.5% seen once. This specimen comes from a study of T cells after yellow fever vaccination. Study-wide background: SMART-Seq v4 Ultra Low Input prepared the low-cell-number fractions.

Whole-study results and caveats: Just a small share of clonotypes turned up in the CD4 compartment as well as the CD8 compartment. Detected again after the booster were most primary-vaccination clones, at 95% to 96% CD4 and 88% CD8.

Looked up from germline, CDR1 is SQVTM and CDR2 is ANQGSEA. The CDR3 is 11 amino acids. Trimming removed 3 bases at V and 7 bases at J, with 9 bases between. The source material was PBMCs, sampled approximately 47 days after the first yellow fever vaccination. The gene calls are TRBV29-1 and TRBJ1-2; no definite D call. The clonotype comes from a man younger than 30 who received the YFV17D yellow fever vaccine. CDR3 in DNA: TGCAGCGTTGAGGGGATGGGTGGCTACACCTTC. Translated: CSVEGMGGYTF.